The following is a T cell receptor beta chain sequence with its context. This sample was taken from a study of beta chain features in type 1 diabetes. One heparinised draw, averaging around 0.12 L, was taken per donor. TCRB transcripts that were expressed got sequenced, as all of the isolated RNA had been reverse transcribed. Sequencing used immunoSEQ multiplex PCR; TCRdb keeps in-frame clones, though not all of them. The data show some 220,000 clones, roughly a tenth seen once. The CDR3 length is 12 residues. V was shortened by 3 bases and J by 5 bases, with 8 bases between the two germline ends. Germline loops: CDR1 SGHRS, CDR2 YFSETQ.

The origin of this receptor is a young man in good health. Sequenced: central memory CD4+ T cells from blood. The chain combines TRBV5-1 with TRBJ2-5; D is undetermined. CDR3: CASSWDSETQYF. The CDR3 DNA follows: TGCGCCAGCAGCTGGGATTCGGAGACCCAGTACTTC.